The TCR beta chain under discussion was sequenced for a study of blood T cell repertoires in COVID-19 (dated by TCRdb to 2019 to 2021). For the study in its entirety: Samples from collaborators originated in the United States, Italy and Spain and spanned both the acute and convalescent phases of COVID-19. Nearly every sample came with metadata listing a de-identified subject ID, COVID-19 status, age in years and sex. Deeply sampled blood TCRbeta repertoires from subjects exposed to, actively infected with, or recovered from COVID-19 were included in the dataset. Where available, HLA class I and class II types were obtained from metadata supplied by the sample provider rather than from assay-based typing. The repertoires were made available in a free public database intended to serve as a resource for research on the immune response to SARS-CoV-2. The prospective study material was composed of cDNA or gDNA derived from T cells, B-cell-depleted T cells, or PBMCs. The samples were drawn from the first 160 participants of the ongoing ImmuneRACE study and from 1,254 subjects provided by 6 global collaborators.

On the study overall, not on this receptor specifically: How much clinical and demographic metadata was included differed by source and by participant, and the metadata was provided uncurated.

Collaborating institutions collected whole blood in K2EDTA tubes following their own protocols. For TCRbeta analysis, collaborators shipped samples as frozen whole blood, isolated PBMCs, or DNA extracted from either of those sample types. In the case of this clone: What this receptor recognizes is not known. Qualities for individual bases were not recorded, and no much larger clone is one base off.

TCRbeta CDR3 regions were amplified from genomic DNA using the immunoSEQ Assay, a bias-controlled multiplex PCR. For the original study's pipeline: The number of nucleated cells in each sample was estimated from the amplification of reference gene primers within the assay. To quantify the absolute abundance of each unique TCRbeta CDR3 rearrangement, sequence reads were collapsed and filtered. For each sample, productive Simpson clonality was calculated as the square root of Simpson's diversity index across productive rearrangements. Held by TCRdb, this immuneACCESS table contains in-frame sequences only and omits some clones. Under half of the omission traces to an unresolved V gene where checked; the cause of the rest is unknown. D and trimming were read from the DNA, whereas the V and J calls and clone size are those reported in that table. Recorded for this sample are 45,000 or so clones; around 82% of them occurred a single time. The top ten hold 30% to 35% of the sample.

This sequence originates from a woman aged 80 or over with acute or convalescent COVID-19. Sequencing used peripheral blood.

CDR3 sequence: CASSSGTDKNQPQHF. Here is the DNA: TGTGCCAGCAGCTCCGGGACAGACAAGAATCAGCCCCAGCATTTT. This chain is built from TRBV7-9 and TRBJ1-5; 7 bases in the junction line up with TRBD1. CDR1 and CDR2 (SEHNR, FQNEAQ) derive from the germline V gene (reference sequence). The CDR3 sequence holds 15 residues, the cysteine and phenylalanine included. The retained sequence is limited to the CDR3, 45 bases, with the frame set at the first base. V has 4 bases trimmed and J has 4 bases trimmed; junction bases matching no gene number 7. Full variable domain (CDR3 extended with the reference TRBV7-9 and TRBJ1-5 proteins): DTGVSQNPRHKITKRGQNVTFRCDPISEHNRLYWYRQTLGQGPEFLTYFQNEAQLEKSRLLSDRFSAERPKGSFSTLEIQRTEQGDSAMYLCASSSGTDKNQPQHFGDGTRLSIL.